The 11 T cell receptor beta chains presented below share a single source sample, sequenced in a study of cytomegalovirus exposure and HLA in healthy donors. PCR was performed using 60 Vbeta and 13 Jbeta primers. TCRdb's table, derived via immunoSEQ multiplex PCR, lists solely in-frame clones and lacks some. The sample records about 190,000 clones, roughly 73% being singletons. Input material: PBMCs. The receptors here all came from a woman aged 30 to 39 in good health and CMV-seropositive.

Note on this clone: Distinct nucleotide sequences in the sample also encode this CDR3. The J gene is TRBJ1-5, the V gene TRBV6-1, with D possibly being TRBD1 (6 bases). The V gene lost 6 bases and the J gene lost 7 bases, with 10 bases spanning the gap. The CDR3 consists of 12 residues. Looked up from germline, CDR1 is MNHNS and CDR2 is SASEGT. CDR3 in amino acids: CASRGTLQPQHF. DNA for the CDR3: TGTGCCAGCAGGGGGACATTGCAGCCCCAGCATTTT.

This clone was seen a handful of times. The chain joins TRBV30 to TRBJ1-1; 7 nucleotides agree with TRBD1. This CDR3 is built from 13 residues. The trim removed 2 bases at V and 6 bases at J, leaving 6 bases unmatched. The V gene's germline CDR1 is GTSNPN and CDR2 SVGIG (reference sequence). The CDR3 DNA follows: TGTGCCTGGAGTATCAGGGGGGTCGCTGAAGCTTTCTTT. This gives the protein CAWSIRGVAEAFF.

This clone has only a few counts. The chain joins TRBV25-1 to TRBJ2-7; 11 bases line up with TRBD1. V shed 6 bases, J shed 4 bases, and the junction held 5 bases outside the gene matches. CDR1 is MGHDK, CDR2 SYGVNS, per germline. The CDR3 sequence is 14 residues long. The CDR3 here is CASRRGDRGYEQYF. CDR3 in DNA: TGTGCCAGCAGGAGGGGGGACAGGGGGTACGAGCAGTACTTC.

The chain has TRBV7-2 and TRBJ2-4; D call uncertain. The CDR3 has 13 residues. Trimming left V 1 base short and J 12 bases short, with 13 bases between. Germline CDR1 SGHTA, CDR2 FQGNSA. CDR3 coding DNA: TGTGCCAGCAGCTTAGTTTATTCAGACACTCAGTACTTC. It yields the protein CASSLVYSDTQYF.

The J gene is TRBJ2-5, the V gene TRBV30; 8 bases fit TRBD2. V lost 4 bases to trimming and J lost 4 bases; unmatched junction nucleotides: 8. This CDR3 is 14 amino acids long. Germline values: CDR1 GTSNPN, CDR2 SVGIG (reference sequence). The CDR3 reads CAWKRAGGRETQYF. CDR3 DNA sequence: TGTGCCTGGAAAAGGGCGGGAGGAAGAGAGACCCAGTACTTC.

The chain combines TRBV28 with TRBJ1-2, with D uncertain. CDR1 and CDR2 (germline): MDHEN, SYDVKM. The CDR3 contains 13 residues. V was trimmed by 5 bases and J by 4 bases, leaving 11 bases between them. The CDR3 coding sequence is TGTGCCAGCAGTACTAAAACGCTCTATGGCTACACCTTC. Protein product: CASSTKTLYGYTF.

This clone was observed a handful of times. The chain employs TRBV5-1 and TRBJ2-7; TRBD1 agrees at 10 bases. Germline CDR1 reads SGHRS; CDR2 reads YFSETQ. The CDR3 contains 14 residues. J was trimmed by 3 bases and V by 4 bases; bases with no gene match: 4. CDR3 amino acids: CASSPTGGNYEQYF. For the CDR3, the DNA is TGCGCCAGCAGCCCGACAGGGGGCAACTACGAGCAGTACTTC.

CDR3 protein: CASSLYDRGSGSPLHF. The DNA for the CDR3 is TGCGCCAGCAGCTTGTACGACAGGGGGTCAGGTTCACCCCTCCACTTT. V usage is TRBV5-1 and J usage is TRBJ1-6, with 9 bases aligning to TRBD1. Germline loops: CDR1 SGHRS, CDR2 YFSETQ. Trimming at V came to 1 base and at J to 9 bases, leaving 8 bases not matched to a gene. CDR3 length: 16 residues.

The V and J genes are TRBV28 and TRBJ2-1; D might be TRBD1 (6 bases). The V and J ends lost 5 bases and 14 bases respectively, with 16 bases between them. The CDR3 sequence is 12 residues long. CDR1 and CDR2 from the germline V gene are MDHEN and SYDVKM. CDR3 DNA: TGTGCCAGCAGTACGGCCCGGACAGCCGAGTTCTTC. Protein sequence: CASSTARTAEFF.

This chain connects TRBV29-1 to TRBJ2-6; 7 bases align to TRBD1. Germline CDR1 SQVTM, CDR2 ANQGSEA. The V and J ends lost 6 bases and 0 bases, in that order; junction bases with no gene match: 8. The CDR3 has 16 residues. CDR3 in DNA: TGCAGCGTCTACGACAGGGCCCCCTCTGGGGCCAACGTCCTGACTTTC. Its protein product is CSVYDRAPSGANVLTF.

V usage is TRBV7-2 and J usage is TRBJ1-1; 7 bases line up with TRBD1. This CDR3 has 15 residues. Losses at the gene ends were 1 base for V and 3 bases for J; bases not matched to a gene: 5. Germline lookup yields CDR1 SGHTA and CDR2 FQGNSA. CDR3 residues: CASSLEQGGYTEAFF. The CDR3 bases are TGTGCCAGCAGCTTAGAGCAGGGGGGCTACACTGAAGCTTTCTTT.